Listed below are T cell receptor beta chains from one sample, sequenced in a study of blood T cell repertoires in COVID-19. The protocol was immunoSEQ multiplex PCR, while the TCRdb copy is restricted to in-frame clones and leaves out a portion. There are roughly 67,000 clones in the sample; 70% to 90% occur only once, and approximately 25% lies in the top ten. The material sequenced was peripheral blood. The receptors here all came from a man aged 50-59 years with acute or convalescent COVID-19. CDR3s include the opening cysteine and the closing phenylalanine or tryptophan. The D gene is left open where the match is weak. Rows give clone size only sometimes, using once, few, many, or a class for an expanded clone.

abundance: -; j_gene: TRBJ2-3; d_gene: TRBD2; v_gene: TRBV5-4; CDR3aa: CASSLGAGGEIDTQYF; CDR3nt: TGTGCCAGCAGCTTGGGAGCGGGGGGGGAAATAGATACGCAGTATTTT
abundance: -; j_gene: TRBJ1-3; d_gene: -; v_gene: TRBV19; CDR3aa: CASTTGPQGNGNTIYF; CDR3nt: TGTGCCAGTACCACGGGTCCACAGGGAAATGGAAACACCATATATTTT
abundance: -; j_gene: TRBJ2-5; d_gene: TRBD1; v_gene: TRBV27; CDR3aa: CASSVGQGARETQYF; CDR3nt: TGTGCCAGCAGCGTAGGACAGGGGGCAAGAGAGACCCAGTACTTC
abundance: -; j_gene: TRBJ1-2; d_gene: -; v_gene: TRBV3-1/TRBV3-2; CDR3aa: CASSPQVEGGFNYGYTF; CDR3nt: TGTGCCAGCAGCCCGCAGGTGGAGGGGGGGTTTAACTATGGCTACACCTTC
abundance: -; j_gene: TRBJ2-2; d_gene: -; v_gene: TRBV6-5; CDR3aa: CASSQQTGLGELFF; CDR3nt: TGTGCCAGCAGTCAACAGACCGGACTCGGGGAGCTGTTTTTT
abundance: -; j_gene: TRBJ2-5; d_gene: TRBD1; v_gene: TRBV11-2; CDR3aa: CASSFNRGAQETQYF; CDR3nt: TGTGCCAGCAGCTTCAACAGGGGGGCCCAAGAGACCCAGTACTTC
abundance: -; j_gene: TRBJ2-5; d_gene: -; v_gene: TRBV5-6; CDR3aa: CASSPRRETQYF; CDR3nt: TGTGCCAGCAGCCCTCGGAGAGAGACCCAGTACTTC
abundance: -; j_gene: TRBJ2-7; d_gene: -; v_gene: TRBV27; CDR3aa: CASSFGGHGGNGEQYF; CDR3nt: TGTGCCAGCAGTTTCGGCGGTCATGGAGGAAATGGGGAGCAGTACTTC
abundance: once; j_gene: TRBJ1-6; d_gene: -; v_gene: TRBV5-1; CDR3aa: CASSLADYNSPLHF; CDR3nt: TGCGCCAGCAGCTTAGCGGATTATAATTCACCCCTCCACTTT
abundance: -; j_gene: TRBJ1-2; d_gene: -; v_gene: TRBV2; CDR3aa: CASSDAGVIYGYTF; CDR3nt: TGTGCCAGCAGTGACGCAGGGGTGATCTATGGCTACACCTTC
abundance: -; j_gene: TRBJ2-3; d_gene: -; v_gene: TRBV6-5; CDR3aa: CASSYSMPGADTQYF; CDR3nt: TGTGCCAGCAGTTACTCGATGCCAGGGGCGGATACGCAGTATTTT
abundance: -; j_gene: TRBJ1-1; d_gene: -; v_gene: TRBV6-5; CDR3aa: CASSYSTQSTEAFF; CDR3nt: TGTGCCAGCAGTTACTCGACTCAAAGCACTGAAGCTTTCTTT
abundance: -; j_gene: TRBJ1-6; d_gene: -; v_gene: TRBV3-1/TRBV3-2; CDR3aa: CASSQGGDNSPLHF; CDR3nt: TGTGCCAGCAGCCAAGGGGGGGATAATTCACCCCTCCACTTT
abundance: -; j_gene: TRBJ2-1; d_gene: TRBD2; v_gene: TRBV10-1; CDR3aa: CASSEGTSGNNEQFF; CDR3nt: TGCGCCAGCAGTGAGGGGACTAGCGGCAACAATGAGCAGTTCTTC
abundance: -; j_gene: TRBJ1-5; d_gene: -; v_gene: TRBV2; CDR3aa: CASRKGLGSNQPQHF; CDR3nt: TGTGCCAGCAGGAAGGGGTTGGGTTCCAATCAGCCCCAGCATTTT
abundance: -; j_gene: TRBJ2-1; d_gene: -; v_gene: TRBV20-1; CDR3aa: CSASDGGDEQFF; CDR3nt: TGCAGTGCTAGTGACGGCGGCGATGAGCAGTTCTTC
abundance: -; j_gene: TRBJ1-2; d_gene: -; v_gene: TRBV7-2; CDR3aa: CASSLVGTSYGYTF; CDR3nt: TGTGCCAGCAGCTTAGTGGGGACAAGCTATGGCTACACCTTC
abundance: -; j_gene: TRBJ2-7; d_gene: -; v_gene: TRBV4-2; CDR3aa: CASSQDPQSYEQYF; CDR3nt: TGTGCCAGCAGCCAAGATCCCCAGTCCTACGAGCAGTACTTC
abundance: -; j_gene: TRBJ2-5; d_gene: TRBD2; v_gene: TRBV5-1; CDR3aa: CASSPTTGGGQRGETQYF; CDR3nt: TGCGCCAGCAGCCCCACGACTGGCGGGGGGCAGAGGGGCGAGACCCAGTACTTC